The clone carrying this TCR beta chain has at least ten counts. Its antigen remains unknown. The sample comes from a study of T cells in Graves' hyperthyroidism and ophthalmopathy. Across the study: Any treatment followed the collection of peripheral blood at initial diagnosis.

V was pared by 1 base and J by 10 bases, with 9 bases between. This CDR3 comprises 12 residues. General observations from the study: For ophthalmopathy, model prediction preceded onset by a median roughly 6.5 months. From stable hyperthyroidism, ophthalmopathy was set apart by a 13 V-J model.

The source material, RNA transcripts, was used to amplify TCR beta CDR3 regions. During a first-round RT-PCR of the TCR CDR3, the HTBI primer set was used. TCRdb reanalysed the multiplex PCR reads using MiXCR and keeps one entry per CDR3 protein. The sample contains about 400,000 distinct CDR3 sequences, under 15% of which appear only once. Patients were excluded because of uncontrolled infection, other autoimmune disease, pregnancy or lactation. Sequenced: blood. This clonotype was obtained from a woman under 30 with Graves' hyperthyroidism. The gene calls are TRBV12-3 or TRBV12-4 and TRBJ2-3; TRBD2 might be the D (6 bases). The CDR3 sequence: CASSLGSGPQYF. The CDR3 DNA reads TGTGCCAGCAGTTTAGGCAGCGGGCCGCAGTATTTT.